This T cell receptor (beta chain) appears in the sequencing data of a study of T-cell reconstitution after alpha-beta-depleted transplantation in children. The ends were cut back, 6 bases at V and 3 bases at J, with 20 bases in the middle. This CDR3 is built from 15 residues. The germline CDR1 and CDR2 sequences are DFQATT and SNEGSKA (reference sequence). This sample's TCRbeta library carried unique molecular identifier barcodes. TCRdb re-derived calls from the PCR reads in MiXCR, one entry per CDR3 protein. Of some 250,000 distinct CDR3 sequences in the sample, about 12% were seen once. This clonotype was seen many times.

This sequence was found in a human donor who donated a stem cell graft to a child with acute lymphoblastic leukemia. This material consisted of PBMCs from the stem cell graft donor, taken from the stem cell graft. The rearrangement joins TRBV20-1 to TRBJ1-2; D gene unclear. CDR3 in amino acids: CSALTAEAGDYGYTF. The CDR3 nucleotides are TGCAGTGCACTAACGGCGGAGGCGGGAGACTATGGCTACACCTTC.